Listed below are T cell receptor beta chains from one sample, sequenced in a study of T cell changes during pregnancy in multiple sclerosis. Sequencing was performed with immunoSEQ multiplex PCR; in TCRdb, only in-frame clones are kept and a portion is missing. Of 54,000 or so clones in the sample, roughly 95% were seen once. Sample: CD4+ T cells from peripheral blood mononuclear cells, taken before pregnancy. These receptors originate from a female donor with multiple sclerosis, enrolled in a pregnancy study. The CDR3 runs from the conserved cysteine through the conserved F or W. The order of the fields is J gene, clone size, D gene, V gene, CDR3 protein, CDR3 DNA. A D gene is named only where the DNA matches it firmly. Clone size is not always given. Where it is, it says once, few, many or a class for expanded clones.

>TRBJ2-5|-|TRBD2|TRBV7-3
CASGSGRGETQYF
TGTGCCAGCGGTAGCGGGAGAGGAGAGACCCAGTACTTC
>TRBJ2-7|-|-|TRBV5-1
CASSGEPLGSSYEQYF
TGCGCCAGCAGCGGCGAGCCCCTAGGGAGCTCCTACGAGCAGTACTTC
>TRBJ1-1|once|-|TRBV6-1
CASSEAGWGGTEAFF
TGTGCCAGCAGTGAAGCTGGTTGGGGGGGCACTGAAGCTTTCTTT
>TRBJ2-2|-|-|TRBV30
CAWSVYGVPGELFF
TGTGCCTGGAGTGTGTACGGGGTTCCCGGGGAGCTGTTTTTT
>TRBJ1-2|-|TRBD1|TRBV12-5
CASGLVTGGGYGYTF
TGTGCTAGTGGTTTGGTAACAGGGGGAGGCTATGGCTACACCTTC
>TRBJ2-1|-|TRBD2|TRBV5-4
CASSPGLAGATYNEQFF
TGTGCCAGCAGCCCGGGACTAGCGGGGGCGACCTACAATGAGCAGTTCTTC
>TRBJ2-1|-|TRBD2|TRBV7-9
CASSLVRLAGPNEQFF
TGTGCCAGCAGCTTGGTCAGACTAGCGGGCCCCAATGAGCAGTTCTTC
>TRBJ2-3|-|-|TRBV28
CASSLYPGDLTDTQYF
TGTGCCAGCAGTTTATATCCAGGGGACCTCACAGATACGCAGTATTTT
>TRBJ1-1|-|-|TRBV5-8
CASSLAARAFEAFF
TGTGCCAGCAGCTTGGCCGCCAGGGCCTTCGAAGCTTTCTTT
>TRBJ2-7|-|TRBD2|TRBV11-2
CASRPLAGGLGEQYF
TGTGCCAGCAGGCCACTAGCGGGAGGGCTTGGAGAGCAGTACTTC
>TRBJ2-1|-|TRBD2|TRBV25-1
CASMGDGTTSVSVDEQFF
TGTGCCAGCATGGGGGATGGGACTACTTCTGTTAGCGTGGATGAGCAGTTCTTC
>TRBJ1-1|-|TRBD1|TRBV11-3
CASSLGIQGAVAEAFF
TGTGCCAGCAGCTTAGGAATACAGGGGGCGGTAGCTGAAGCTTTCTTT
>TRBJ1-5|-|-|TRBV16
CASSQEDSYQPQHF
TGTGCCAGCAGCCAAGAGGATAGCTATCAGCCCCAGCATTTT
>TRBJ1-2|once|-|TRBV9
CASSATGSNYGYTF
TGTGCCAGCAGCGCGACAGGCTCTAACTATGGCTACACCTTC
>TRBJ2-7|once|TRBD1|TRBV19
CASSRTGDSYEQYF
TGTGCCAGTAGTAGGACAGGGGACTCCTACGAGCAGTACTTC
>TRBJ2-1|-|TRBD2|TRBV6-6
CASSSGSLSAFF
TGTGCCAGCAGTAGCGGGAGCCTTAGCGCATTCTTC
>TRBJ2-2|-|-|TRBV11-3
CASSSLRDLGGRSGELFF
TGTGCCAGCAGCTCACTTAGGGACCTCGGAGGGCGGTCCGGGGAGCTGTTTTTT
>TRBJ1-3|-|-|TRBV6-7
CASSYKPGTSGNTIYF
TGTGCCAGCAGTTACAAGCCGGGGACATCTGGAAACACCATATATTTT
>TRBJ2-3|-|-|TRBV7-6
CASSIQADTQYF
TGTGCCAGCAGCATTCAGGCGGATACGCAGTATTTT
>TRBJ2-7|-|-|TRBV28
CASSWGRGNEQYF
TGTGCCAGCAGCTGGGGCAGAGGAAACGAGCAGTACTTC
>TRBJ2-1|-|-|TRBV6-1
CASILTLSYYNEQFF
TGTGCCAGCATCCTTACCTTATCCTACTACAATGAGCAGTTCTTC
>TRBJ2-7|-|TRBD1|TRBV11-3
CASSKGQGSKQYF
TGTGCCAGCAGCAAGGGACAGGGGTCGAAGCAGTACTTC
>TRBJ2-5|-|TRBD2|TRBV27
CASSSGLAGGETQYF
TGTGCCAGCAGTTCGGGACTAGCGGGAGGTGAGACCCAGTACTTC
>TRBJ1-2|-|TRBD1|TRBV5-4
CASSIVGQGYGYTF
TGTGCCAGCAGCATCGTGGGACAGGGCTATGGCTACACCTTC
>TRBJ2-1|-|-|TRBV11-2
CASNSGSNEQFF
TGTGCCAGCAACTCCGGGAGCAATGAGCAGTTCTTC
>TRBJ2-1|-|TRBD2|TRBV29-1
CSVEESWTSSREQFF
TGCAGCGTTGAAGAATCCTGGACTAGTTCTCGTGAGCAGTTCTTC
>TRBJ1-3|-|TRBD1|TRBV13
CASSYGTGPKRNTIYF
TGTGCCAGCAGCTATGGGACAGGGCCAAAAAGAAACACCATATATTTT
>TRBJ2-7|-|TRBD2|TRBV27
CASSLAGLAGGEQYF
TGTGCCAGCAGTTTAGCGGGACTAGCGGGAGGGGAGCAGTACTTC
>TRBJ2-2|-|-|TRBV28
CASGKGGDTGELFF
TGTGCCAGCGGGAAAGGGGGGGACACCGGGGAGCTGTTTTTT
>TRBJ2-4|once|-|TRBV7-2
CASSLTPTVAKNIQYF
TGTGCCAGCAGCTTAACCCCAACTGTGGCCAAAAACATTCAGTACTTC
>TRBJ1-2|-|TRBD1|TRBV15
CATSRGGQGIYGYTF
TGTGCCACCAGCAGAGGGGGACAGGGGATCTATGGCTACACCTTC
>TRBJ1-2|few|TRBD1|TRBV6-5
CASSYSRTGGGYGYTF
TGTGCCAGCAGTTACAGTCGGACAGGGGGCGGCTATGGCTACACCTTC
>TRBJ1-2|-|-|TRBV6-5
CASTTRQGTYGYTF
TGTGCCAGCACTACGAGGCAGGGGACCTATGGCTACACCTTC
>TRBJ2-1|-|-|TRBV5-1
CASSPSPSRLVSNEQFF
TGCGCCAGCAGCCCCTCCCCATCTAGGCTAGTGAGCAATGAGCAGTTCTTC
>TRBJ2-3|-|-|TRBV7-3
CASSLGGGRTSTDTQYF
TGTGCCAGCAGCTTAGGCGGGGGCAGAACTAGCACAGATACGCAGTATTTT
>TRBJ1-4|-|TRBD1|TRBV13
CASSPSRGRRGEKLFF
TGTGCCAGCAGCCCCAGCAGGGGGCGTCGGGGTGAAAAACTGTTTTTT
>TRBJ1-4|-|TRBD1|TRBV19
CASSIRDRTNEKLFF
TGTGCCAGTAGTATCCGGGACAGGACTAATGAAAAACTGTTTTTT